Detailed here is one T cell receptor (beta chain). The Seattle patients, enrolled during active infection, were followed longitudinally. This record comes from a study of blood T cell repertoires in COVID-19. Original data processing: Cell counts per sample came from amplifying reference gene primers. The method was immunoSEQ multiplex PCR; TCRdb's version includes in-frame clones alone and lacks a portion of them. V, J and clone size are taken as reported in that table, and D and trimming were inferred from the DNA itself. The sample lists about 68,000 clones, around nine tenths occurring once. Looked up from germline, CDR1 is KGHSH and CDR2 is LQKENI. The CDR3 runs to 17 residues. Germline trimming cut 5 bases from V and 4 bases from J; bases unmatched to any gene: 16.

Sequenced material: peripheral blood. This clonotype originated in a woman in her 50s with COVID-19, enrolled during active disease. The V call is TRBV18, the J call TRBJ2-5; 7 positions agree with TRBD2. CDR3 coding DNA: TGTGCCAGCTCAAGGTTTCAGCAAGCGGGATTCAGAGAGACCCAGTACTTC. It encodes CASSRFQQAGFRETQYF.